This T cell receptor beta chain was sequenced for a study of PD-L1 blockade in urothelial cancer. The overall study: In the mid-2010s, patients got going on atezolizumab, taking 1,200 mg intravenously every 3 weeks. Blood samples had a median of 141,255 T cells, more than 65,000 unique TCRs, and clonality around 0.08.

The data were produced by immunoSEQ multiplex PCR, yet TCRdb's version contains in-frame clones alone and is incomplete. The sample carries 85,000 to 90,000 clones, approximately 90% recorded once. The CDR3 length is 13 residues. Germline lookup yields CDR1 SGHVS and CDR2 FQNEAQ. V shed 5 bases, J shed 5 bases, and the junction held 5 bases outside the gene matches. J is TRBJ2-5 and V is TRBV7-8; 7 bases are a match to TRBD1. The clonotype originates from a man between 60 and 75 years old with urothelial cancer. The sequenced sample was PBMCs, obtained around atezolizumab (anti-PD-L1) treatment. CDR3 sequence: CASSAQGRETQYF. The CDR3 coding sequence is TGTGCCAGCAGCGCACAGGGGCGGGAGACCCAGTACTTC.